This TCR beta chain was sequenced for a study of blood T cell repertoires in COVID-19. The overall study: In each case, the material was cDNA or gDNA derived from T cells, B-cell-depleted T cells, or PBMCs.

CDR1 and CDR2 from the germline V gene are MNHEY and SMNVEV (reference sequence). V shed 6 bases and J shed 8 bases, with 11 bases lying between them. The CDR3 is 12 amino acids. In the authors' workflow: Amplification of reference gene primers was used by the study to estimate nucleated cell counts. Method: immunoSEQ multiplex PCR; TCRdb's copy keeps in-frame clones and lacks some. V, J and clone size are those of that table, while D and trimming were read from the DNA. The sample has a few hundred thousand clones, 80% to 90% seen once; the top ten hold 2% to 3%. The sample taken for sequencing was peripheral blood. The chain employs TRBV27 and TRBJ2-1, with D tentatively TRBD1 (6 bases). This sequence was found in a woman aged 45-59 years with acute or convalescent COVID-19. The CDR3 DNA reads as TGTGCCAGCAGCTACAGGGTGGATGAGCAGTTCTTC. Translated, it gives CASSYRVDEQFF.